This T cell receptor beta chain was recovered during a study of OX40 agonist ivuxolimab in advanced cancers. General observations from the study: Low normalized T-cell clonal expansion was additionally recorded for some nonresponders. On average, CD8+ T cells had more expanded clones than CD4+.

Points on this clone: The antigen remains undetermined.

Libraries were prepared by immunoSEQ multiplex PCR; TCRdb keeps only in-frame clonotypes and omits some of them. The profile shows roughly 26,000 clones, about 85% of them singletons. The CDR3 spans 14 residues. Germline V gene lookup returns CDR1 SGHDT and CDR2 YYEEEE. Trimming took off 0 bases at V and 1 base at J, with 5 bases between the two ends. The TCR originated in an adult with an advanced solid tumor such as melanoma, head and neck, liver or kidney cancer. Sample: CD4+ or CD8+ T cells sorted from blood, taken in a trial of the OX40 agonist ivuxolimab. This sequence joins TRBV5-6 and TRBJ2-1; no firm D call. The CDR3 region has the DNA TGTGCCAGCAGCTTGGAGGGATCCTACAATGAGCAGTTCTTC. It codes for CASSLEGSYNEQFF.